This is a list of T cell receptor beta chains from one sample in a study of beta chain features in type 1 diabetes. Sequencing was performed with immunoSEQ multiplex PCR; in TCRdb, only in-frame clones are kept and a portion is missing. The table includes about 200,000 clones, approximately 11% detected once. Sequencing was done on a sample of central memory CD4+ T cells from blood. All receptors derive from a man aged 18 to 29 in good health. The CDR3 runs from the conserved cysteine through the conserved F or W. A D gene is named only where the DNA matches it firmly. Rows may omit the clone size; those that give it use once, few, many or a size class.

length	V	size	J	D	CDR3	DNA
12	TRBV2	few	TRBJ2-7	NA	CASSESNYEQYF	TGTGCCAGCAGTGAGTCTAACTACGAGCAGTACTTC
14	TRBV30	NA	TRBJ1-1	NA	CAWTLPGRNTEAFF	TGTGCCTGGACCCTACCGGGCCGGAACACTGAAGCTTTCTTT
12	TRBV4-3	many	TRBJ2-1	NA	CASSQVAGEQFF	TGCGCCAGCAGCCAAGTCGCTGGTGAGCAGTTCTTC
17	TRBV23-1	few	TRBJ2-1	TRBD2	CASSKRTGREFYNEQFF	TGCGCCAGCAGTAAGAGAACCGGGCGGGAGTTCTACAATGAGCAGTTCTTC
19	TRBV12-5	NA	TRBJ2-1	TRBD2	CASGSASGLAGIPQDEQFF	TGTGCTAGTGGTTCCGCCAGTGGACTAGCGGGAATCCCCCAAGATGAGCAGTTCTTC
15	TRBV29-1	NA	TRBJ2-5	TRBD1	CSAFPTGGNQETQYF	TGCAGCGCCTTCCCGACAGGGGGTAATCAAGAGACCCAGTACTTC
15	TRBV11-2	few	TRBJ2-3	TRBD2	CASSFLAGAPDTQYF	TGTGCCAGCAGCTTCCTAGCGGGAGCCCCAGATACGCAGTATTTT
13	TRBV2	NA	TRBJ1-2	NA	CASRVLQADGYTF	TGTGCCAGCAGGGTTCTACAGGCCGATGGCTACACCTTC
15	TRBV7-2	few	TRBJ2-3	NA	CASSFRTESTDTQYF	TGTGCCAGCAGCTTCCGGACAGAAAGCACAGATACGCAGTATTTT
16	TRBV18	NA	TRBJ2-1	TRBD2	CASSPLSGFSYNEQFF	TGTGCCAGCTCACCCCTTAGCGGGTTCTCCTACAATGAGCAGTTCTTC
16	TRBV27	NA	TRBJ2-1	TRBD2	CASGITSGTYHNEQFF	TGTGCCAGCGGGATAACTAGCGGGACGTATCATAATGAGCAGTTCTTC
15	TRBV4-1	NA	TRBJ2-7	NA	CASSHVTRGSYEQYF	TGCGCCAGCAGCCATGTCACCCGGGGCTCCTACGAGCAGTACTTC
15	TRBV18	NA	TRBJ1-1	TRBD1	CASSLTGGLNTEAFF	TGTGCCAGCTCACTGACAGGGGGCCTGAACACTGAAGCTTTCTTT
12	TRBV6-6	few	TRBJ1-4	TRBD1	CASRTGDEKLFF	TGTGCCAGCAGAACAGGGGATGAAAAACTGTTTTTT
15	TRBV7-8	NA	TRBJ2-2	TRBD2	CASSLGGRAIGELFF	TGTGCCAGCAGCTTAGGCGGGAGGGCCATCGGGGAGCTGTTTTTT
11	TRBV20-1	few	TRBJ1-1	NA	CSARQYTEAFF	TGCAGTGCTAGACAGTACACTGAAGCTTTCTTT